The clone carrying this TCR beta chain has only a few counts. The sample comes from a study of patients and donors after allogeneic stem cell transplantation. V shed 4 bases and J shed 6 bases, with 16 bases lying between them. This CDR3 is built from 15 residues. Germline values: CDR1 MNHEY, CDR2 SVGAGI. MiXCR was run by TCRdb on the RT-PCR reads, yielding one entry per CDR3 protein. The sample holds roughly 190,000 distinct CDR3 sequences, roughly 40% seen once. The sequencing sample was made of blood, either unsorted or a sorted T cell fraction (not recorded which). The sequence came from a human donor who was either an allogeneic HSCT recipient or a stem cell or donor lymphocyte infusion donor (not recorded which). It is not recorded whose cells these are; they may come from a transplant donor. The chain joins TRBV6-5 to TRBJ1-5; tentatively, D is TRBD1 (5 bases). The CDR3 spells CASSSRAPRGQPQHF. For the CDR3, the DNA is TGTGCCAGCAGTTCCCGGGCCCCGAGGGGTCAGCCCCAGCATTTT.